The 30 T cell receptor beta chains presented below share a single source sample, sequenced in a study of T cells in women clearing cervical HPV infection. Sequencing was performed with immunoSEQ multiplex PCR; in TCRdb, only in-frame clones are kept and a portion is missing. In all, the sample yields some 41,000 clones. What was sequenced was blood buffy coat. These receptors all come from a woman between 18 and 69 years old with a cervical HPV16 infection that either progressed to CIN3+ or cleared (not recorded which).

Comment on this clone: The CDR3 goes on 3 residues after the read ends, and that part is filled in from the germline J gene. V gene TRBV6-1 combines with J gene TRBJ2-3, with 9 bases lining up with TRBD1. Losses at the gene ends were 1 base for V and 0 bases for J; bases not matched to a gene: 2. From germline, CDR1 is MNHNS and CDR2 SASEGT. The CDR3 is 16 amino acids. CDR3 amino acids: CASSEGTGGSTDTQYF. Incomplete CDR3 DNA: TGTGCCAGCAGTGAAGGAACAGGGGGCAGCACAGATACG.

On this clone: From the germline J gene comes the end of the CDR3, since the read stops 3 residues before it. V is TRBV20-1 and J is TRBJ1-2; D uncertain. Germline values: CDR1 DFQATT, CDR2 SNEGSKA (reference sequence). V lost 5 bases, J lost 7 bases, and 14 bases lay in between. The CDR3 is 12 amino acids. The CDR3 bases that were read are TGCAGTGCTGATATTTTGTCGGTTGGC. This translates into CSADILSVG. The whole CDR3 sequence is CSADILSVGYTF.

As to this clone: The read gets to within 3 residues of the CDR3 end, and the germline J gene fills in the rest. The rearrangement links TRBV2 to TRBJ2-3; 11 bases are a match to TRBD2. This CDR3 is built from 15 residues. Looked up from germline, CDR1 is SNHLY and CDR2 is FYNNEI. V lost 6 bases and J lost 8; bases outside the gene matches: 10. CDR3 DNA, as far as it was read: TGTGCCAGCAGCCCTAGCGGGGGGCGTACTTTTACG. It specifies CASSPSGGRTFT. The CDR3 as a whole reads CASSPSGGRTFTQYF.

Worth noting for this clone: Coverage ceases 3 residues before the CDR3 finishes, and the germline J gene fills in the end. This chain links TRBV29-1 with TRBJ2-3; D uncertain. Trimming took 2 bases from V and 0 from J, leaving 6 bases between them. CDR3 size: 13 residues. Germline values: CDR1 SQVTM, CDR2 ANQGSEA. This chain's CDR3 is CSVESGSTDTQYF. Incomplete CDR3 DNA: TGCAGCGTTGAATCCGGGAGCACAGATACG.

As regards this clone: The sequence runs out 3 residues before the end of the CDR3; the remainder is reconstructed from the germline J gene. This chain links TRBV5-1 with TRBJ2-1; TRBD1 agrees at 7 bases. V was clipped by 4 bases and J by 0 bases; unmatched bases: 4. This CDR3 contains 15 residues. Germline lookup yields CDR1 SGHRS and CDR2 YFSETQ. CDR3 region: CASSRGQSSYNEQFF. The covered CDR3 bases are TGCGCCAGCAGCAGGGGACAGAGCTCCTACAATGAG. Variable domain in full (rest from reference TRBV5-1 and TRBJ2-1): KAGVTQTPRYLIKTRGQQVTLSCSPISGHRSVSWYQQTPGQGLQFLFEYFSETQRNKGNFPGRFSGRQFSNSRSEMNVSTLELGDSALYLCASSRGQSSYNEQFFGPGTRLTVL.

Concerning this clone itself: The CDR3 extends 3 residues past the end of the read, so its final part is completed from the germline J gene. The chain links TRBV28 to TRBJ1-1; D is possibly TRBD1 (5 bases). CDR3 length: 16 residues. Trimming shortened V by 8 bases and J by 0 bases, and 19 bases separated the two germline ends. Germline V gene lookup returns CDR1 MDHEN and CDR2 SYDVKM. CDR3 protein: CASLTQGTGLNTEAFF. CDR3 DNA, as far as it was read: TGTGCCAGCCTTACCCAGGGAACCGGTTTGAACACTGAA.

The DNA read from the CDR3 is TGTGCCAGTATTGACAGATATAACACTGAA. Amino acids: CASIDRYNTE. The full CDR3 sequence reads CASIDRYNTEAFF. V and J are TRBV19 and TRBJ1-1; a weak D match, TRBD1 (5 bases). The read finishes 3 residues shy of the CDR3 end, and the germline J gene is used to complete it. Germline-derived CDR1 and CDR2 are LNHDA and SQIVND (reference sequence). V was clipped by 7 bases and J by 2 bases, with 11 bases between them. CDR3 length equals 13 residues.

Details on this clone: Read data end 3 residues before the CDR3 end; the end is taken from the germline J gene. The rearrangement links TRBV7-3 to TRBJ2-1; 8 nucleotides match TRBD2. Trimming removed 3 bases from V and 7 bases from J; junction bases left unmatched: 14. The CDR3 contains 17 residues. Germline lookup yields CDR1 SGHTA and CDR2 FQGTGA. CDR3 loop: CASSLRFFLAGTNEQFF. The DNA read from the CDR3 is TGTGCCAGCAGCTTGCGATTTTTTTTAGCGGGGACGAATGAG.

As for this clone: The read gets to within 3 residues of the CDR3 end, and the germline J gene fills in the rest. The chain is built from TRBV5-6 and TRBJ2-3, with 9 bases lining up with TRBD1. Losses at the gene ends were 4 bases for V and 5 bases for J; bases not matched to a gene: 5. Germline values: CDR1 SGHDT, CDR2 YYEEEE. The CDR3 covers 14 residues. The CDR3 protein is CASSPQGAGDTQYF. The part of the CDR3 DNA that was read is TGTGCCAGCAGCCCACAGGGGGCCGGAGATACG.

In the case of this clone: The read finishes 3 residues shy of the CDR3 end, and the germline J gene is used to complete it. The V gene is TRBV10-3, the J gene TRBJ2-1; TRBD2 aligns across 12 bases. Trimming cost V 3 bases and J 4 bases; bases outside gene matches: 4. CDR1 is ENHRY and CDR2 is SYGVKD in the germline V gene. This CDR3 is built from 16 residues. The sequenced CDR3 bases are TGTGCCATCAGTGATAGGACTAGCGGGGCATACAATGAG. Protein: CAISDRTSGAYNE. The CDR3, in full, reads CAISDRTSGAYNEQFF.

About this clone itself: The germline gene is not matched at one end of the junction; a read error may be the cause. The read terminates 3 residues ahead of where the CDR3 ends, so the germline J gene completes it. V and J are TRBV19 and TRBJ2-1, with TRBD1 matching 11 bases. The CDR3 contains 15 residues. Germline V gives CDR1 LNHDA, CDR2 SQIVND (reference sequence). The CDR3 loop is CAGSILGQGDYEQFF. The CDR3 bases that were read are TGTGCCGGTAGTATACTGGGACAGGGGGATTATGAG.

A note on this clone: Different DNA sequences within this sample yield the same CDR3. The CDR3 bases that were read are TGCGCCAGCAGCTCGGACAGGGACTATGGC. Amino acid sequence: CASSSDRDYG. The CDR3 in its entirety is CASSSDRDYGYTF. The chain carries TRBV5-1 and TRBJ1-2; TRBD1 matches 8 bases. The read gets to within 3 residues of the CDR3 end, and the germline J gene fills in the rest. V shed 3 bases, J shed 3 bases, and the junction held 1 base outside the gene matches. This CDR3 comprises 13 residues. Germline CDR1 reads SGHRS; CDR2 reads YFSETQ.

The CDR3 DNA, read in part, is TGTGCCAGTAGCCAAGGGTCTTTGGAA. Protein product: CASSQGSLE. The complete CDR3 protein is CASSQGSLEAFF. The chain is built from TRBV19 and TRBJ1-1, with D unclear. The missing CDR3 end, 3 residues past where the read stops, is filled in from the germline J gene. In germline, CDR1 is LNHDA, CDR2 SQIVND (reference sequence). The CDR3 loop spans 12 amino acids.

The CDR3 DNA, read in part, is TGTGCCAGCAGTGGGCAAGCTATCTTGGATGAG. As protein: CASSGQAILDE. The full CDR3 reads CASSGQAILDEQFF. V gene TRBV5-4 combines with J gene TRBJ2-1; D gene ambiguous. The CDR3 extends 3 residues past the end of the read, so its final part is completed from the germline J gene. The CDR3 totals 14 residues. Germline V CDR1 and CDR2: SGHNT, YYREEE (reference sequence). The germline V and J ends were trimmed by 5 bases and 8 bases, with 17 bases remaining between them. Drawing the rest from reference TRBV5-4 and TRBJ2-1, the complete variable domain is ETGVTQSPTHLIKTRGQQVTLRCSSQSGHNTVSWYQQALGQGPQFIFQYYREEENGRGNFPPRFSGLQFPNYSSELNVNALELDDSALYLCASSGQAILDEQFFGPGTRLTVL.

As concerns this clone: The read finishes 3 residues shy of the CDR3 end, and the germline J gene is used to complete it. The rearrangement joins TRBV30 to TRBJ2-1; the D is unclear. Deletions cut 5 bases from V and 8 bases from J, with 16 bases between. CDR3 size: 13 residues. The germline gives CDR1 GTSNPN, CDR2 SVGIG (reference sequence). This chain's CDR3 is CAWGPDTTYEQFF. CDR3 DNA, as far as it was read: TGTGCCTGGGGGCCAGACACCACCTATGAG.

Details on this clone: The read stops 3 residues short of the end of the CDR3; the missing end is completed from the germline J gene. The chain has TRBV7-9 and TRBJ1-2, with a tentative D call TRBD1 (6 bases). V gave up 5 bases and J gave up 4 bases, with 14 bases separating them. The CDR3 is made up of 14 amino acids. The V gene's germline CDR1 is SEHNR and CDR2 FQNEAQ (reference sequence). The CDR3 is CASSRDTSFYGYTF. Incomplete CDR3 DNA: TGTGCCAGCAGCCGGGACACCTCCTTCTATGGC.

With respect to this clone: The CDR3 extends 3 residues past the end of the read, so its final part is completed from the germline J gene. The rearrangement joins TRBV18 to TRBJ1-2, with D possibly TRBD1 on 6 matching bases. The V end was cut by 4 bases, the J end by 3 bases, with 21 bases between. This CDR3 has 17 residues. Germline CDR1 reads KGHSH; CDR2 reads LQKENI. The CDR3: CASSLSVEPGADYGYTF. The sequenced part of the CDR3 DNA is TGTGCCAGCTCACTGTCAGTCGAGCCAGGGGCTGACTATGGC. The complete variable domain, with remaining parts taken from reference TRBV18 and TRBJ1-2, reads NAGVMQNPRHLVRRRGQEARLRCSPMKGHSHVYWYRQLPEEGLKFMVYLQKENIIDESGMPKERFSAEFPKEGPSILRIQQVVRGDSAAYFCASSLSVEPGADYGYTFGSGTRLTVV.

About this clone itself: The read comes to an end 3 residues before the CDR3 does, leaving the germline J gene to fill in the end. The chain carries TRBV10-1 and TRBJ2-2, with no clear D. The CDR3 runs 15 residues. Trimming took off 4 bases at V and 2 bases at J, with 11 bases between the two ends. Germline CDR1 and CDR2: WNHNN and SYGVQD (reference sequence). CDR3 sequence: CASSVSRLNTGELFF. The covered CDR3 bases are TGCGCCAGCAGTGTCTCTCGACTTAACACCGGGGAG.

A word on this clone: Read data end 3 residues before the CDR3 end; the end is taken from the germline J gene. This rearrangement joins TRBV5-1 to TRBJ1-2; 7 nucleotides align to TRBD1. The ends lost 0 bases at V and 0 bases at J; junction bases unmatched: 2. Germline CDR1 reads SGHRS; CDR2 reads YFSETQ. The CDR3 runs to 15 residues. CDR3 sequence: CASSLGQGSNYGYTF. The sequenced CDR3 bases are TGCGCCAGCAGCTTGGGACAGGGATCTAACTATGGC.

Worth noting for this clone: Read data end 3 residues before the CDR3 end; the end is taken from the germline J gene. The rearrangement links TRBV5-6 to TRBJ1-2; TRBD1 matches 9 bases. Germline lookup yields CDR1 SGHDT and CDR2 YYEEEE. This CDR3 is 13 amino acids long. The part of the CDR3 DNA that was read is TGTGCCAGCAGCTTGGGACAGGGGGACGGC. Amino acids: CASSLGQGDG. The full CDR3 protein is CASSLGQGDGYTF.

For this clone: The sequence runs out 3 residues before the end of the CDR3; the remainder is reconstructed from the germline J gene. The V and J genes are TRBV4-1 and TRBJ2-3; perhaps TRBD1 as D (5 bases). Germline V gene sequence: CDR1 MGHRA, CDR2 YSYEKL. The CDR3 sequence is 15 residues long. V lost 1 base and J 2 bases, leaving 10 bases between the germline ends. CDR3 sequence: CASSQGGRPTDTQYF. The part of the CDR3 DNA that was read is TGCGCCAGCAGCCAAGGGGGCAGACCCACAGATACG.

Regarding this clone: The CDR3 extends 3 residues past the end of the read, so its final part is completed from the germline J gene. The chain couples TRBV19 to TRBJ1-4, with 10 bases aligning to TRBD1. The V gene's germline CDR1 is LNHDA and CDR2 SQIVND (reference sequence). The CDR3 covers 16 residues. Germline trimming cut 4 bases from V and 8 bases from J; bases unmatched to any gene: 10. CDR3 DNA (partial): TGTGCCAGTAGTACCGACAGGGGGCAAGTTGGAGAAAAA. This gives the protein CASSTDRGQVGEK. The full CDR3 reads CASSTDRGQVGEKLFF.

In regard to this clone: The read is 3 residues too short to cover the CDR3 end, so that end is filled in from the germline J gene. The J gene is TRBJ2-3, the V gene TRBV5-4; weak D call: TRBD2 (6 bases). Per germline, CDR1 SGHNT and CDR2 YYREEE (reference sequence). The V end lost 2 bases, the J end lost 5 bases, and 9 bases lay between the germline ends. The CDR3 length is 13 residues. CDR3: CASSLLAGDTQYF. The CDR3 DNA, read in part, is TGTGCCAGCAGCTTACTAGCAGGAGATACG.

Note on this clone: The read halts 3 residues ahead of the CDR3 end, with the missing end drawn from the germline J gene. V gene TRBV19 combines with J gene TRBJ2-5; D is unresolved. Trimming shortened V by 4 bases and J by 1 base, and 7 bases separated the two germline ends. The CDR3 is 13 amino acids. Germline CDR1 and CDR2: LNHDA and SQIVND (reference sequence). The CDR3: CASSKATQETQYF. The sequenced CDR3 bases are TGTGCCAGTAGTAAGGCAACCCAAGAGACC.

Of note for this clone: The CDR3 extends 3 residues past the end of the read, so its final part is completed from the germline J gene. The V call is TRBV20-1, the J call TRBJ2-7, with D maybe TRBD1 (6 bases). Germline-derived CDR1 and CDR2 are DFQATT and SNEGSKA (reference sequence). This CDR3 has 15 amino acids. V was pared by 5 bases and J by 5 bases, with 22 bases between. CDR3: CSAGTQGALSDEQYF. Partial CDR3 DNA: TGCAGTGCTGGCACACAGGGAGCCCTCTCTGACGAG.

Note on this clone: The DNA ends 3 residues before the CDR3 does, and the rest of the CDR3 is filled in from the germline J gene. The rearrangement links TRBV5-1 to TRBJ2-7; TRBD2 matches at 10 bases. Germline CDR1 SGHRS, CDR2 YFSETQ. Trimming at V came to 4 bases and at J to 4 bases, leaving 5 bases not matched to a gene. This CDR3 spans 14 amino acids. The CDR3 reads CASSVSSGSYEQYF. CDR3 bases read: TGCGCCAGCAGCGTCTCTAGCGGGAGTTACGAG.

In regard to this clone: The CDR3 end falls 3 residues outside the read, so it is completed with the germline J gene. The chain carries TRBV6-4 and TRBJ1-3, with a weak D call TRBD1 (6 bases). Germline V gene sequence: CDR1 MRHNA, CDR2 SNTAGT. Trimming cost V 6 bases and J 2 bases, with 11 bases left between them. CDR3 size: 14 residues. CDR3 DNA (partial): TGTGCCAGCAGACGGACAGATCCTGGAAACACC. This translates into CASRRTDPGNT. The CDR3 in its entirety is CASRRTDPGNTIYF.

On this clone itself: Read data end 3 residues before the CDR3 end; the end is taken from the germline J gene. This chain connects TRBV18 to TRBJ2-6, with a tentative D call TRBD2 (6 bases). Trimming shortened V by 6 bases and J by 2 bases, and 11 bases separated the two germline ends. Looked up from germline, CDR1 is KGHSH and CDR2 is LQKENI. The CDR3 covers 15 residues. CDR3: CASSLSGAGANVLTF. CDR3 DNA (partial): TGTGCCAGCTCTCTTTCGGGGGCTGGGGCCAACGTC. The full variable domain, completed using reference TRBV18 and TRBJ2-6, is NAGVMQNPRHLVRRRGQEARLRCSPMKGHSHVYWYRQLPEEGLKFMVYLQKENIIDESGMPKERFSAEFPKEGPSILRIQQVVRGDSAAYFCASSLSGAGANVLTFGAGSRLTVL.

On this clone: The observed sequence ends 3 residues before the CDR3 terminus, with the missing tail filled in from the germline J gene. The chain couples TRBV10-1 to TRBJ1-1; weak D call: TRBD1 (5 bases). The CDR3 runs to 13 residues. CDR1 is WNHNN, CDR2 SYGVQD, per germline (reference sequence). V was shortened by 3 bases and J by 3 bases, with 8 bases between the two germline ends. The CDR3 spells CASSEKGYTEAFF. The sequenced CDR3 bases are TGCGCCAGCAGTGAAAAGGGGTACACTGAA.

To note about this clone: The observed sequence ends 3 residues before the CDR3 terminus, with the missing tail filled in from the germline J gene. The chain links TRBV11-2 to TRBJ1-4; D is unclear. Germline-derived CDR1 and CDR2 are SGHAT and FQNNGV. The CDR3 is made up of 13 amino acids. Trimming stripped 4 bases from V and 6 bases from J, with 9 bases between. Incomplete CDR3 DNA: TGTGCCAGCAGCTATTTTCCGGATGAAAAA. It codes for CASSYFPDEK. The full CDR3 is CASSYFPDEKLFF.